One sample yielded the 24 T cell receptor beta chains listed below, sequenced in a study of T-cell memory formation after mild COVID-19. TCRdb re-analysed the 5' RACE reads in MiXCR, keeping a single row per CDR3 protein. The table includes roughly 600,000 distinct CDR3 sequences, approximately 19% detected once. The sample taken for sequencing was PBMCs or a T cell subset sorted from them (not recorded which). Every receptor here comes from an adult woman who had mild COVID-19 (a few samples of this study predate the infection). Cell type and time point are not known.

The chain combines TRBV12-3 or TRBV12-4 with TRBJ1-3; D is ambiguous. Trimming removed 1 base at V and 2 bases at J, with 9 bases between. The CDR3 spans 15 residues. The CDR3 nucleotides read TGTGCCAGCAGTTTAGAGGGCCTTGCTGGAAACACCATATATTTT. Encoded protein: CASSLEGLAGNTIYF.

There are many counts of this clonotype. This chain joins TRBV5-5 and TRBJ1-1; the match to TRBD1 covers 8 bases. The CDR3 length is 14 residues. The V segment lost 4 bases and the J segment 6 bases; nucleotides outside the gene matches: 8. Per the germline V gene, CDR1 is SGHKS and CDR2 is YYEKEE (reference sequence). CDR3 sequence (DNA): TGTGCCAGCAGCCGACCGGACAGGGCTTCTGAAGCTTTCTTT. It is translated as CASSRPDRASEAFF.

At least ten counts were recorded for this clonotype. This chain uses TRBV3-1 with TRBJ2-3; D not resolved. Per the germline V gene, CDR1 is LGHDT and CDR2 is YNNKEL (reference sequence). This CDR3 has 13 residues. Trimming took 1 base from V and 0 from J, leaving 2 bases between them. For the CDR3, the DNA is TGTGCCAGCAGCCAAGCCAGCACAGATACGCAGTATTTT. Its translation: CASSQASTDTQYF.

The chain couples TRBV7-2 to TRBJ1-6; unclear D gene. Germline CDR1 is SGHTA and CDR2 is FQGNSA. The CDR3 extends over 14 amino acids. Between the trimmed V and J ends, which lost 5 bases and 7 bases, there was a span of 12 bases. Here the CDR3 reads CASSPQSSNSPLHF. CDR3 nucleotides: TGTGCCAGCAGCCCCCAGAGTAGCAATTCACCCCTCCACTTT.

J is TRBJ2-1 and V is TRBV18; D may be TRBD2 (5 bases). CDR3 length equals 15 residues. CDR1 is KGHSH, CDR2 LQKENI, per germline. The V end was cut by 0 bases, the J end by 5 bases, with 11 bases between. The CDR3, as DNA: TGTGCCAGCTCACCACCCGTCCGAGGGAACAATGAGCAGTTCTTC. It encodes CASSPPVRGNNEQFF.

CDR3 DNA: TGTGCCAGCCGCCGGGACAGGGGTCACTACGAGCAGTACTTC. Protein sequence: CASRRDRGHYEQYF. This chain joins TRBV25-1 and TRBJ2-7; 10 bases are a match to TRBD1. Germline V gene data show CDR1 as MGHDK and CDR2 as SYGVNS. V shed 8 bases and J 3 bases; nucleotides not matched to a gene: 7. CDR3 length equals 14 residues.

This clonotype came up a few times. This rearrangement joins TRBV20-1 to TRBJ1-6; 8 bases fit TRBD1. Germline-derived CDR1 and CDR2 are DFQATT and SNEGSKA (reference sequence). The CDR3 loop spans 16 amino acids. J was trimmed by 7 bases and V by 4 bases; bases with no gene match: 12. This chain's CDR3 is CSATNDRGSKNSPLHF. The CDR3 coding sequence is TGCAGTGCTACAAACGACAGGGGTTCAAAAAATTCACCCCTCCACTTT.

This clonotype was detected only a few times. The chain combines TRBV12-3 or TRBV12-4 with TRBJ2-6, with TRBD1 matching 7 bases. CDR3 length: 18 amino acids. The V and J ends lost 6 bases and 3 bases, in that order; junction bases with no gene match: 14. The CDR3 is CASRKTGTEQYGANVLTF. CDR3 coding DNA: TGTGCCAGCAGGAAGACCGGGACAGAACAGTATGGGGCCAACGTCCTGACTTTC.

This clonotype was detected only a few times. The genes are TRBV14 and TRBJ1-1; D remains unclear. CDR3 length: 13 residues. Trimming left V 4 bases short and J 0 bases short, with 6 bases between. Germline V lookup: CDR1 SGHDN, CDR2 FVKESK. CDR3 residues: CASSRVMNTEAFF. The CDR3 region has the DNA TGTGCCAGCAGCCGGGTCATGAACACTGAAGCTTTCTTT.

The chain links TRBV4-1 to TRBJ1-3; D gene uncertain. The V gene's germline CDR1 is MGHRA and CDR2 YSYEKL. The CDR3 spans 16 residues. V lost 5 bases to trimming and J lost 1 base, with 15 bases between them. DNA for the CDR3: TGCGCCAGCAGCACAGAGGTATGGGAATCTGGAAACACCATATATTTT. Its translation: CASSTEVWESGNTIYF.

The chain has TRBV5-1 and TRBJ2-3, with 11 bases lining up with TRBD2. This CDR3 comprises 20 residues. Germline-derived CDR1 and CDR2 are SGHRS and YFSETQ. V was clipped by 2 bases and J by 1 base; unmatched bases: 15. DNA for the CDR3: TGCGCCAGCAGCTTTGCCCGCACTAGCGGGGGTTGGTCGGGCACAGATACGCAGTATTTT. Encoded protein: CASSFARTSGGWSGTDTQYF.

This clonotype was seen a few times. The rearrangement links TRBV27 to TRBJ2-5; D tentatively fits TRBD1 or TRBD2 (5 bases each). The CDR3 contains 16 residues. Trimming pared 3 bases from V and 1 base from J, leaving 15 bases between. In germline, CDR1 is MNHEY, CDR2 SMNVEV (reference sequence). The CDR3 here is CASSLRGRRTQETQYF. In nucleotides, the CDR3 is TGTGCCAGCAGTTTGAGGGGCCGTAGGACCCAAGAGACCCAGTACTTC.

This clonotype was picked up a small number of times. The chain recombines TRBV12-3 or TRBV12-4 with TRBJ2-7; 13 bases align to TRBD2. The CDR3 covers 15 residues. V was pared by 5 bases and J by 2 bases, with 3 bases of the junction left unmatched. In DNA, the CDR3 is TGTGCCAGCAGTGTAACTAGCGGGGGGGCCTACGAGCAGTACTTC. This gives the protein CASSVTSGGAYEQYF.

This clonotype was recorded many times. V gene TRBV7-3 combines with J gene TRBJ1-6; the D is unclear. The germline gives CDR1 SGHTA, CDR2 FQGTGA. The CDR3 consists of 19 residues. Trimming removed 9 bases at V and 0 bases at J, with 24 bases between. This CDR3 reads CARNGWNSHSSSYNSPLHF. As DNA, the CDR3 is TGTGCCAGAAATGGGTGGAACAGCCACTCCAGCTCCTATAATTCACCCCTCCACTTT.

This clonotype was detected a few times. V and J are TRBV29-1 and TRBJ1-5, with 8 positions matching TRBD1. The V gene end was trimmed by 5 bases and the J gene end by 1 base; junction bases not matched to a gene: 10. The germline V gene has CDR1 SQVTM and CDR2 ANQGSEA. The CDR3 spans 16 residues. CDR3 region: CSVLDDRGKSNQPQHF. The CDR3 nucleotides read TGCAGCGTTCTTGACGACAGGGGTAAGAGCAATCAGCCCCAGCATTTT.

The chain combines TRBV30 with TRBJ2-5; 9 nucleotides match TRBD2. Germline V gene lookup returns CDR1 GTSNPN and CDR2 SVGIG (reference sequence). With 4 bases clipped from V and 5 bases from J, the junction kept 2 bases outside the gene matches. This CDR3 has 12 amino acids. The CDR3 sequence: CAWKAGGETQYF. Here the CDR3 DNA reads TGTGCCTGGAAGGCGGGAGGGGAGACCCAGTACTTC.

There are a few counts of this clonotype. The chain is built from TRBV20-1 and TRBJ1-6; 8 positions agree with TRBD1. The length of the CDR3 is 13 residues. V gave up 6 bases and J gave up 12 bases; unmatched junction bases: 10. Germline loops: CDR1 DFQATT, CDR2 SNEGSKA (reference sequence). The CDR3, as DNA: TGCAGTGCACGCCCGGACAGGGCGGGACCCCTCCACTTT. Translating gives CSARPDRAGPLHF.

This clonotype was seen ten or more times. J is TRBJ2-7 and V is TRBV7-2; 11 bases agree with TRBD2. The CDR3 has 16 residues. Per the germline V gene, CDR1 is SGHTA and CDR2 is FQGNSA. V lost 3 bases to trimming and J lost 2 bases; unmatched junction nucleotides: 6. The DNA of the CDR3 is TGTGCCAGCAGCTTGTCTAGCGGGAGGATGCCCTACGAGCAGTACTTC. This translates into CASSLSSGRMPYEQYF. The complete variable domain, with remaining parts taken from reference TRBV7-2 and TRBJ2-7, reads GAGVSQSPSNKVTEKGKDVELRCDPISGHTALYWYRQSLGQGLEFLIYFQGNSAPDKSGLPSDRFSAERTGGSVSTLTIQRTQQEDSAVYLCASSLSSGRMPYEQYFGPGTRLTVT.

This clonotype came up many times. This chain joins TRBV12-3 or TRBV12-4 and TRBJ2-7, with TRBD1 as a possible D gene (5 bases). The CDR3 runs 12 residues. V was cut by 6 bases and J by 0 bases, with 6 bases left in between. The DNA of the CDR3 is TGTGCCAGCAGCGACAGCTCCTACGAGCAGTACTTC. Amino acid sequence: CASSDSSYEQYF.

This sequence joins TRBV4-3 and TRBJ2-3; 10 nucleotides align to TRBD1. CDR1 is LGHNA, CDR2 YSLEER, per germline. The J segment lost 4 bases and the V segment lost 4 bases, leaving 17 bases of the junction unmatched. The CDR3 contains 19 residues. CDR3 residues: CASSPQAAGDRGASDTQYF. The DNA of the CDR3 is TGCGCCAGCAGCCCACAAGCGGCGGGGGACAGGGGCGCCTCAGATACGCAGTATTTT.

The genes are TRBV5-1 and TRBJ1-2; 8 bases align to TRBD1. CDR3 length equals 14 residues. V was clipped by 3 bases and J by 2 bases; unmatched bases: 3. Germline CDR1 SGHRS, CDR2 YFSETQ. CDR3 sequence (DNA): TGCGCCAGCAGCTGGGGGGACAGGAACTATGGCTACACCTTC. Amino acids: CASSWGDRNYGYTF.

This clonotype was counted between two and nine times. This chain joins TRBV9 and TRBJ2-1, with D hard to call. V lost 0 bases to trimming and J lost 0 bases, with 7 bases between them. The germline V gene has CDR1 SGDLS and CDR2 YYNGEE. CDR3 length equals 15 residues. As DNA, the CDR3 is TGTGCCAGCAGCGTAGAAAGGAGCTCCTACAATGAGCAGTTCTTC. Protein product: CASSVERSSYNEQFF.

This clonotype came up a few times. The chain is built from TRBV12-3 or TRBV12-4 and TRBJ1-2, with D hard to call. V shed 2 bases and J shed 0 bases, with 10 bases lying between them. This CDR3 is built from 15 residues. CDR3 bases: TGTGCCAGCAGTTTATTGGCGGCCGCTAACTATGGCTACACCTTC. This encodes CASSLLAAANYGYTF.

J is TRBJ2-5 and V is TRBV19; D possibly uses TRBD1 or TRBD2 (6 bases each). Germline CDR1 reads LNHDA; CDR2 reads SQIVND (reference sequence). V dropped 7 bases and J dropped 2 bases, with 14 bases sitting between them. CDR3 size: 14 residues. The CDR3 reads CASKGGRKQETQYF. The CDR3, as DNA: TGTGCCAGTAAGGGGGGACGGAAACAAGAGACCCAGTACTTC.